The clone carrying this T cell receptor (beta chain) was seen many times. The data were produced by immunoSEQ multiplex PCR, yet TCRdb's version contains in-frame clones alone and is incomplete. The sample carries about 660,000 clones, less than 85% recorded once. The CDR3 is 14 residues long. V lost 9 bases, J lost 5 bases, and 7 bases stayed unmatched. The germline CDR1 and CDR2 sequences are MNHEY and SMNVEV (reference sequence). Splitting of CD4+ cells produced CD45RA+ naive and CD45RA-negative memory subsets. The data were taken from a study of shared clonotypes between healthy human individuals.

This TCR was recovered from a woman between 25 and 40 years old in good health. The chain employs TRBV27 and TRBJ2-1; TRBD1 matches at 10 bases. The sequencing input was memory CD4+ T cells sorted from blood. Subset in this sample: CD45RA-negative fraction. CDR3 coding DNA: TGTGCCAGTTTCCGGGACAGGGGAAACAATGAGCAGTTCTTC. Translated, it gives CASFRDRGNNEQFF.